This T cell receptor (beta chain) appears in the sequencing data of a study of T cells after somatic rescue of genetic block. Germline values: CDR1 SEHNR, CDR2 FQNEAQ (reference sequence). Germline trimming cut 3 bases from V and 3 bases from J; bases unmatched to any gene: 9. The CDR3 contains 18 residues. Method: immunoSEQ multiplex PCR; TCRdb's copy keeps in-frame clones and lacks some. The table lists more than 70,000 clones, over 80% of them singletons. The sequencing input was peripheral blood mononuclear cells (PBMCs). This rearrangement joins TRBV7-9 to TRBJ2-7; 15 bases are a match to TRBD2. The sequence derives from a woman aged 18-30 years. The DNA of the CDR3 is TGTGCCAGCAGCTTTGGGACTAGCGGGAGGCTGCAGGGCTACGAGCAGTACTTC. Its protein is CASSFGTSGRLQGYEQYF.